Below, one T cell receptor (beta chain) is given with its context. What it recognizes is unknown. Unique molecular identifiers featured in each of the TCR beta cDNA libraries. Input amounts of 1 to 10 million T cells were used. These gave 500,000 or so cDNA molecules, so each molecule approximated one T cell. One entry per CDR3 protein, called by TCRdb with MiXCR from the PCR reads. The sample includes hundreds of thousands of distinct CDR3 sequences, around 50% seen only once; the top ten take 4.6%. The source of the sample is a study of post-analysis software for immune sequencing data. Broader study findings: Under F measure analysis, samples from one preparation batch co-clustered strongly. In patients, about five TRBV segments were more frequent than in controls, with TRBV5-6, TRBV5-1 and TRBV20-1 among them. Comparison with controls showed significantly lower normalized Chao1 diversity in multiple sclerosis patients.

CDR1 is DFQATT, CDR2 SNEGSKA, per germline (reference sequence). The CDR3 sequence is 15 residues long. The trim removed 1 base at V and 4 bases at J, leaving 7 bases unmatched. This TCR came from a girl aged 10 to 17 with multiple sclerosis. V gene TRBV20-1 combines with J gene TRBJ2-1, with TRBD2 identical over 7 bases. Sequencing was carried out using blood. The CDR3 spells CSARGALAVYNEQFF. The CDR3 coding sequence is TGCAGTGCTAGAGGGGCGCTAGCGGTATACAATGAGCAGTTCTTC.